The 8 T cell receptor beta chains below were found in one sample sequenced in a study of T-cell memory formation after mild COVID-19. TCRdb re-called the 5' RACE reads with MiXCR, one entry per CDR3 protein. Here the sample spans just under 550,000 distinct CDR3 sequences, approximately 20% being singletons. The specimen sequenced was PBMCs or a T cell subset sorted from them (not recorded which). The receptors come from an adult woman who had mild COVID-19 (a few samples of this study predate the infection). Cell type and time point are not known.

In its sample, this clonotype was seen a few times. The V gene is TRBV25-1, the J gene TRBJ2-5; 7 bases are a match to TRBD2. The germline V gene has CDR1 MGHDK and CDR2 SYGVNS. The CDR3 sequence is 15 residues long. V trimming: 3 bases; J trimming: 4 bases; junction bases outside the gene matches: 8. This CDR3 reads CASSEPSGMAETQYF. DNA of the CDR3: TGTGCCAGCAGTGAGCCGAGCGGGATGGCAGAGACCCAGTACTTC.

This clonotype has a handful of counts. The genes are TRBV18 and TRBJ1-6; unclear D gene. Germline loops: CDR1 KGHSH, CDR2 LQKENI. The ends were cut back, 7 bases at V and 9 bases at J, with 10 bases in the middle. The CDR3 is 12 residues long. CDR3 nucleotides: TGTGCCAGCTGCGTGCCGGGTTCACCCCTCCACTTT. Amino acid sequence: CASCVPGSPLHF.

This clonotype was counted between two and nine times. The CDR3 nucleotides are TGTGCCAGCAGCCCCATAGGAGGTGGCGGGAGCTACAATGAGCAGTTCTTC. This codes for CASSPIGGGGSYNEQFF. The chain recombines TRBV7-8 with TRBJ2-1, with TRBD2 identical over 7 bases. CDR3 length equals 17 residues. Germline trimming cut 5 bases from V and 3 bases from J; bases unmatched to any gene: 13. CDR1 is SGHVS, CDR2 FQNEAQ, per germline.

The CDR3 loop reads CASSLALGRHNEQFF. CDR3 DNA: TGTGCCAGCAGCTTAGCGTTGGGGAGGCACAATGAGCAGTTCTTC. The chain employs TRBV7-2 and TRBJ2-1; possibly TRBD2 for D (6 bases). V shed 0 bases and J shed 5 bases, with 11 bases lying between them. This CDR3 spans 15 amino acids. CDR1 and CDR2 from the germline V gene are SGHTA and FQGNSA.

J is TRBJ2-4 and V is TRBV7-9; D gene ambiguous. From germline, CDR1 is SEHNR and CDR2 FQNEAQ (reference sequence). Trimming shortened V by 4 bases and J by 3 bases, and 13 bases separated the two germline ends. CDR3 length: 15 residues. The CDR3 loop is CASSSKISDKNIQYF. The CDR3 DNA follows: TGTGCCAGCAGCTCCAAAATATCTGACAAAAACATTCAGTACTTC. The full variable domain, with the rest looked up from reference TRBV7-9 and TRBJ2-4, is DTGVSQNPRHKITKRGQNVTFRCDPISEHNRLYWYRQTLGQGPEFLTYFQNEAQLEKSRLLSDRFSAERPKGSFSTLEIQRTEQGDSAMYLCASSSKISDKNIQYFGAGTRLSVL.

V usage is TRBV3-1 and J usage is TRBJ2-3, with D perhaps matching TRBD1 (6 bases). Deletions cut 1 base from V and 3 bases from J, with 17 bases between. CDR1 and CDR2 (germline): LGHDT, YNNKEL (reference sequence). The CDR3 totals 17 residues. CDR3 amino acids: CASSQGQRVGGTDTQYF. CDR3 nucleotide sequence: TGTGCCAGCAGCCAAGGACAAAGGGTAGGGGGAACAGATACGCAGTATTTT.

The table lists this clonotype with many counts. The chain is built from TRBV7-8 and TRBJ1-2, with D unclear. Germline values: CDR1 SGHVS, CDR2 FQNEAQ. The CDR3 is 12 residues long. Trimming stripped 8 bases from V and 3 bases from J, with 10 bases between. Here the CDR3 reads CASSQPDYGYTF. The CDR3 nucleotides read TGTGCCAGCTCACAGCCTGACTATGGCTACACCTTC.

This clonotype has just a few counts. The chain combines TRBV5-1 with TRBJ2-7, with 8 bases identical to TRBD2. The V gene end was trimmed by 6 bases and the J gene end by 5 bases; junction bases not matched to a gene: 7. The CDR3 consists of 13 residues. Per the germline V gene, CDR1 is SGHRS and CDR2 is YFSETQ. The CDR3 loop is CASNNPGGDEQYF. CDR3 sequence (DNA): TGCGCCAGCAACAACCCGGGAGGGGACGAGCAGTACTTC.